This T cell receptor beta chain was recorded in a study of OX40 agonist ivuxolimab in advanced cancers. On the study more broadly: It was ivuxolimab, an agonistic anti-OX40 (CD134) antibody, that patients were treated with. Patients were dosed intravenously with ivuxolimab at 0.01 to 10 mg/kg every 2 weeks.

The study's findings and limits: Clonal expansion from baseline to week 6 occurred in both CD4+ and CD8+ T cells.

Blood sampling was done at baseline, cycle 4 day 1, and cycle 7 day 1. Clones were read by immunoSEQ multiplex PCR, and TCRdb kept only the in-frame ones, dropping some. Here the sample spans tens of thousands of clones, approximately 81% being singletons. J was trimmed by 2 bases and V by 5 bases; bases with no gene match: 8. The CDR3 length is 15 residues. CDR1 and CDR2 (germline): SGHVS, FQNEAQ. About this clone itself: The antigen is undetermined. This CDR3 is also generated by other DNA sequences in the sample.

The source material was CD4+ or CD8+ T cells sorted from blood, sampled in a trial of the OX40 agonist ivuxolimab. The chain employs TRBV7-8 and TRBJ2-7, with TRBD1 matching over 8 bases. The TCR originated in an adult with an advanced solid tumor such as melanoma, head and neck, liver or kidney cancer. As DNA, the CDR3 is TGTGCCAGCAGCCCAGGACAGGGCGGTGCCTACGAGCAGTACTTC. Translation: CASSPGQGGAYEQYF. Together with reference TRBV7-8 and TRBJ2-7, the CDR3 gives the full variable domain: GAGVSQSPRYKVAKRGQDVALRCDPISGHVSLFWYQQALGQGPEFLTYFQNEAQLDKSGLPSDRFFAERPEGSVSTLKIQRTQQEDSAVYLCASSPGQGGAYEQYFGPGTRLTVT.